This T cell receptor (beta chain) was captured in a study of T cell responses to AZD1222 COVID-19 vaccine. Overall study results and limits: Spike was spanned by vaccine-associated CD4 TCRs, with dominance at 160-218 and 743-854.

Comment on this clone: Antigen unknown.

Sequencing was performed with immunoSEQ multiplex PCR; in TCRdb, only in-frame clones are kept and a portion is missing. This table has roughly 150,000 clones, around 94% appearing once. Between the trimmed V and J ends, which lost 4 bases and 4 bases, there was a span of 16 bases. The length of the CDR3 is 15 residues. In germline, CDR1 is LGHDT, CDR2 YNNKEL (reference sequence). The origin of this receptor is an adult who received the AZD1222 COVID-19 vaccine. The sequencing here drew on peripheral blood, taken 28 days after the second AZD1222 dose. The chain combines TRBV3-1 (or the pseudogene TRBV3-2) with TRBJ1-1; a possible D gene is TRBD1 (6 bases). CDR3 sequence: CASSPRGAMSTEAFF. The CDR3 DNA reads TGTGCCAGCAGCCCTCGGGGGGCTATGAGCACTGAAGCTTTCTTT.